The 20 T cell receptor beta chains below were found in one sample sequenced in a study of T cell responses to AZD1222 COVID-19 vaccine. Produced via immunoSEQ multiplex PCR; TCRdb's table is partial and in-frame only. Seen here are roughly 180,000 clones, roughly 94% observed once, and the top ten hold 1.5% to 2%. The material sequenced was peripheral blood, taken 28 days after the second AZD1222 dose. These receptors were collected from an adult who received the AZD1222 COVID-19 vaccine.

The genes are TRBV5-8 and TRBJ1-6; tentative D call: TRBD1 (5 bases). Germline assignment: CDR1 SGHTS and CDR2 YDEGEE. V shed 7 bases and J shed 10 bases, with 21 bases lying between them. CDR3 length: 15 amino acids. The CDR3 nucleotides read TGTGCCAGCGGGGCCTTGGGGGGTTTAGGCTCACCCCTCCACTTT. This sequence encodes CASGALGGLGSPLHF. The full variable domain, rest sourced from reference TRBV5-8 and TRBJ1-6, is EAGVTQSPTHLIKTRGQQATLRCSPISGHTSVYWYQQALGLGLQFLLWYDEGEERNRGNFPPRFSGRQFPNYSSELNVNALELEDSALYLCASGALGGLGSPLHFGNGTRLTVT.

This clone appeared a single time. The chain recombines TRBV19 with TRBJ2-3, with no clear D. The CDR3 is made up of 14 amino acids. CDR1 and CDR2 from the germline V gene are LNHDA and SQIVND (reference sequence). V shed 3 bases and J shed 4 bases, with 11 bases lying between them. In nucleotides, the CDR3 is TGTGCCAGTAGTATTAGTACAGTTCCAGATACGCAGTATTTT. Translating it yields CASSISTVPDTQYF.

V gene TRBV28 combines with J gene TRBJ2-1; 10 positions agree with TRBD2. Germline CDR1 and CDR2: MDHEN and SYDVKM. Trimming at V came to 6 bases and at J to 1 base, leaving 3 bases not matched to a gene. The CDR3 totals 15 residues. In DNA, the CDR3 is TGTGCCAGCAGGGAGCGGGAGGGGTCCTACAATGAGCAGTTCTTC. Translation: CASREREGSYNEQFF.

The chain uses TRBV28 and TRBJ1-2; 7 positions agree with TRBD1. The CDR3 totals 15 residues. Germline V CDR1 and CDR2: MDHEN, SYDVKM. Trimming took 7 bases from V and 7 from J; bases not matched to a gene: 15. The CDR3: CASTLPGRGRIGYTF. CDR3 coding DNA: TGTGCCAGCACCCTCCCGGGAAGGGGGCGAATTGGCTACACCTTC.

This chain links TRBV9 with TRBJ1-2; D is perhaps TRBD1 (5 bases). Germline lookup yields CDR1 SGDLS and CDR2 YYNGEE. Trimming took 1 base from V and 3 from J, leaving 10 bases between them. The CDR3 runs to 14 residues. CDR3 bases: TGTGCCAGCAGCGTAAGCGCCAGGGACTATGGCTACACCTTC. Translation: CASSVSARDYGYTF.

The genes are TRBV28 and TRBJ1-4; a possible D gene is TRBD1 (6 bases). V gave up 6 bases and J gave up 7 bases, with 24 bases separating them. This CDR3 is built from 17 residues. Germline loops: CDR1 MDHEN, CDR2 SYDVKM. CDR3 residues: CASRGERDPKGGEKLFF. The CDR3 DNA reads TGTGCCAGCAGGGGGGAACGGGACCCGAAGGGGGGTGAAAAACTGTTTTTT.

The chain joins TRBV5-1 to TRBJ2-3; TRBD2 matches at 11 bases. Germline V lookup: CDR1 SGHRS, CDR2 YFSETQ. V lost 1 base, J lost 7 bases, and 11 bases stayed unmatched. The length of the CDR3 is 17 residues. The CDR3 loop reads CASSLRTLAGASNTQYF. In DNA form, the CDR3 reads TGCGCCAGCAGCTTGCGCACACTAGCGGGAGCTTCTAATACGCAGTATTTT.

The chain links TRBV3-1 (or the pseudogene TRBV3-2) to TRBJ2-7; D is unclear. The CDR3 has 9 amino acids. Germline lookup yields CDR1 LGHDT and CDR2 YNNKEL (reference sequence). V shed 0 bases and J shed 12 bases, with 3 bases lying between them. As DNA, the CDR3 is TGTGCCAGCAGCCAAGATCCGTACTTC. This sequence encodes CASSQDPYF.

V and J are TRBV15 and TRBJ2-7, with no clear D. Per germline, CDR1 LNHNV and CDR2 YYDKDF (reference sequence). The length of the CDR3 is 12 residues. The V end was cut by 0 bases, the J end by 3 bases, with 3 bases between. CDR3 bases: TGTGCCACCAGCAGAGATCGCTACGAGCAGTACTTC. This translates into CATSRDRYEQYF. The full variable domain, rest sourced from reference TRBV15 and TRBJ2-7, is DAMVIQNPRYQVTQFGKPVTLSCSQTLNHNVMYWYQQKSSQAPKLLFHYYDKDFNNEADTPDNFQSRRPNTSFCFLDIRSPGLGDTAMYLCATSRDRYEQYFGPGTRLTVT.

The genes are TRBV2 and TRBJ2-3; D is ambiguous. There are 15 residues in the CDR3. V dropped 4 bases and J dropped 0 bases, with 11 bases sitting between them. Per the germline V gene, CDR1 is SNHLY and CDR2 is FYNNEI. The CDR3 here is CASSVYSGSTDTQYF. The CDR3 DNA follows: TGTGCCAGCAGTGTTTATTCGGGCAGCACAGATACGCAGTATTTT. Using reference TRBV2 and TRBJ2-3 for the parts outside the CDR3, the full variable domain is EPEVTQTPSHQVTQMGQEVILRCVPISNHLYFYWYRQILGQKVEFLVSFYNNEISEKSEIFDDQFSVERPDGSNFTLKIRSTKLEDSAMYFCASSVYSGSTDTQYFGPGTRLTVL.

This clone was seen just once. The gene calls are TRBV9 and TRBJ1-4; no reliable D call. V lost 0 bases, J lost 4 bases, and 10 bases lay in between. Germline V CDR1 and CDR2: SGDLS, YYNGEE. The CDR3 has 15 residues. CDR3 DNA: TGTGCCAGCAGCGTAGGGGTTCAGAATAATGAAAAACTGTTTTTT. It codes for CASSVGVQNNEKLFF.

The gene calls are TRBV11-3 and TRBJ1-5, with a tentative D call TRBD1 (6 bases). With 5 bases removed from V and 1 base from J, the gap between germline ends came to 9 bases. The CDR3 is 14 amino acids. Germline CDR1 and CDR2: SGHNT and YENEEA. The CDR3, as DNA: TGTGCCAGCAGCATAACAGGGAGCAATCAGCCCCAGCATTTT. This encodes CASSITGSNQPQHF.

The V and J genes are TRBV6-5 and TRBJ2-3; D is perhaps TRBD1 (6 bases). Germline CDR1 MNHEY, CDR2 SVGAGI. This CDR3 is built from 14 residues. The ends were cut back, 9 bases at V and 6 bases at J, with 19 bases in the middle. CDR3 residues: CASNLGARADTQYF. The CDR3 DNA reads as TGTGCCAGTAACCTGGGGGCCCGAGCGGATACGCAGTATTTT.

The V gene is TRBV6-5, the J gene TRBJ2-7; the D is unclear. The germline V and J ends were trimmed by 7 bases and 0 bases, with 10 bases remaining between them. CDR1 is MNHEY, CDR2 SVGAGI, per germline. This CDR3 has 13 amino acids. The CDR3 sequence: CASKVLSSYEQYF. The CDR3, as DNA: TGTGCCAGCAAAGTACTAAGCTCCTACGAGCAGTACTTC.

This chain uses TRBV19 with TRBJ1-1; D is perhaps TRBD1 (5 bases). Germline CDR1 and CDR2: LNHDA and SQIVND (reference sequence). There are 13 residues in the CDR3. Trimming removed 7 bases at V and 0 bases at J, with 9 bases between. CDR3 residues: CASTRGVNTEAFF. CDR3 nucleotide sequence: TGTGCCAGTACCCGGGGGGTGAACACTGAAGCTTTCTTT. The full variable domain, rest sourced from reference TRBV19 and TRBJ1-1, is DGGITQSPKYLFRKEGQNVTLSCEQNLNHDAMYWYRQDPGQGLRLIYYSQIVNDFQKGDIAEGYSVSREKKESFPLTVTSAQKNPTAFYLCASTRGVNTEAFFGQGTRLTVV.

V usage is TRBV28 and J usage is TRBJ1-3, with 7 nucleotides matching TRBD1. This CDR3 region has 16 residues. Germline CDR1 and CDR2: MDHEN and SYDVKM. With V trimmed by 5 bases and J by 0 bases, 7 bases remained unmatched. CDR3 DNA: TGTGCCAGCAGTCCCGGGGGACAGCTCTCTGGAAACACCATATATTTT. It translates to CASSPGGQLSGNTIYF.

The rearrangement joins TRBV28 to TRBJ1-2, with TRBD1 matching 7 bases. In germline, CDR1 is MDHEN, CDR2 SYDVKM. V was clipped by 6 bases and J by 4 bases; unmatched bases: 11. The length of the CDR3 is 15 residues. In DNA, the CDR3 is TGTGCCAGCAGGACAGGGAATGATTTGGGCTATGGCTACACCTTC. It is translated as CASRTGNDLGYGYTF.

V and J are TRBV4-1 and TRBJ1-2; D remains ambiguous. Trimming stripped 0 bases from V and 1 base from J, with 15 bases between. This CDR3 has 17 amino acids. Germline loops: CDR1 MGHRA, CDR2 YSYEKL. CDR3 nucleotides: TGCGCCAGCAGCCAAGATCCGAGGCAGCCCCTTAACTATGGCTACACCTTC. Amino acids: CASSQDPRQPLNYGYTF.

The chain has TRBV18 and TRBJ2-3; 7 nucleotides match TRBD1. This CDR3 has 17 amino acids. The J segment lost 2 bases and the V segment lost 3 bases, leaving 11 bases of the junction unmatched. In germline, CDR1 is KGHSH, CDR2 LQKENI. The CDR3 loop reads CASSPRQGLIPTDTQYF. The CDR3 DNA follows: TGTGCCAGCTCACCGAGACAGGGTTTAATCCCCACAGATACGCAGTATTTT.

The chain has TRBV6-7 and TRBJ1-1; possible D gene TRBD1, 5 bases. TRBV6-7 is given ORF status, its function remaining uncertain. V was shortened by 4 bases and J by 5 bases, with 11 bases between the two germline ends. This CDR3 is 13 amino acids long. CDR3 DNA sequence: TGTGCCAGCAGTTCGCAGGGAGATACTGAAGCTTTCTTT. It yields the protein CASSSQGDTEAFF.